Ten or more counts support the clone carrying this T cell receptor beta chain. The antigen remains unidentified. These data are taken from a study of T-cell memory formation after mild COVID-19. TCRdb re-called the 5' RACE reads through MiXCR, storing one row per CDR3 protein. The sample consists of about 190,000 distinct CDR3 sequences, around a fifth of them appearing once. The CDR3 has 14 residues. The trim removed 5 bases at V and 6 bases at J, leaving 8 bases unmatched. Germline V gene lookup returns CDR1 LGHNA and CDR2 YSLEER. Whole-study results and caveats: Contracting CD4+ clones were located mainly in CM and EM, and CD8+ clones in EMRA.

The receptor comes from an adult woman who had mild COVID-19 (a few samples of this study predate the infection). Cell type and time point are not known. Specimen: PBMCs or a T cell subset sorted from them (not recorded which). The genes are TRBV4-3 and TRBJ2-7; 9 bases align to TRBD1. CDR3 residues: CASSAQSTGGEQYF. DNA for the CDR3: TGCGCCAGCAGCGCCCAATCGACAGGGGGCGAGCAGTACTTC.